This T cell receptor (beta chain) was retrieved from a study of T cell repertoires in cytomegalovirus infection. Notes on this clonotype: The target antigen is unknown.

The CDR3 runs to 13 residues. V gave up 6 bases and J gave up 4 bases, with 13 bases separating them. Germline V gene lookup returns CDR1 SGHNT and CDR2 YYREEE (reference sequence). TCRdb re-analysed the reads in MiXCR, keeping a single row per CDR3 protein. The repertoire holds around 710,000 distinct CDR3 sequences, with approximately 32% as singletons. This rearrangement joins TRBV5-4 to TRBJ1-2, with D possibly being TRBD1 (5 bases). This TCR came from a human donor in good health (CMV status not recorded). Some clones in this sample may be carry-over from other donors' samples. The starting material was cultured CD8+ T cells from PBMCs, obtained from culture after CMV antigen stimulation. DNA of the CDR3: TGTGCCAGCATCCGGAGGGGCGGCTATGGCTACACCTTC. It encodes CASIRRGGYGYTF.